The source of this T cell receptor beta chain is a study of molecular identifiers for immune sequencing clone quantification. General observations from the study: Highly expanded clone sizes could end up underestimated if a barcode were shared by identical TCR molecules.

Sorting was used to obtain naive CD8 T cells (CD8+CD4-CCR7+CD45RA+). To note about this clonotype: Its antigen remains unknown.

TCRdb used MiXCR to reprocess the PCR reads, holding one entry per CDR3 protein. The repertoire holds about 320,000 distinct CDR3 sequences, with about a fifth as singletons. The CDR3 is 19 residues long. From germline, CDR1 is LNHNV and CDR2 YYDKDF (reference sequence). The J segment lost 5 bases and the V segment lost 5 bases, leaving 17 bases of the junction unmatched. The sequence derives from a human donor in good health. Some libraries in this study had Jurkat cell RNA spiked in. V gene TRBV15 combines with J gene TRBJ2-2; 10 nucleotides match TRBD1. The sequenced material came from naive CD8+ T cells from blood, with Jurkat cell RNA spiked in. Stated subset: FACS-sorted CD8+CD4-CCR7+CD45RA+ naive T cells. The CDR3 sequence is CATSGPHWGTGVRTGELFF. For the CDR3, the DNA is TGTGCCACCAGCGGTCCGCATTGGGGGACAGGGGTTCGAACCGGGGAGCTGTTTTTT.